This paragraph reports one T cell receptor (beta chain). No cognate antigen has been identified for it. The sample holds no much larger clone one base away, and base qualities are not on file. The source of the sample is a study of EBV T-cell therapy then PD-1 blockade in nasopharyngeal carcinoma (dated by TCRdb to the early 2020s). Genomic DNA was extracted from sorted cells using the Qiagen DNeasy Kit. Deep sequencing of the TCR beta chain was done on the immunoSEQ platform. From the authors' description of their analysis: Repertoire data analysis was performed with the immunoSEQ Analyzer software. As stored in TCRdb, this immuneACCESS dataset retains in-frame rearrangements with V and J assigned. A fraction of the clones does not appear; measured against another copy, unresolved V genes explain less than half of the discrepancy, and the remainder lacks a known reason. Clonal size and the V and J genes are those of that table, whereas D and trimming came from the DNA. The sample includes 11,000 to 15,000 clones, with around four fifths observed a single time. The leading ten clones occupy 32% of the sample.

From the cysteine up to the phenylalanine, the CDR3 has a length of 13 residues. The kept DNA is CDR3 alone, 39 bases in frame from the first base. Between the V and J ends, shortened by 0 bases and 6 bases respectively, the junction contains 5 bases. According to the germline V gene, CDR1 reads SNHLY and CDR2 reads FYNNEI. The treatment or condition label for this specimen denotes: AdE1-LMPpoly-expanded autologous EBV-specific T-cell therapy followed by anti-PD-1 nivolumab. The chain uses TRBV2 and TRBJ2-2; the D gene cannot be resolved reliably. The receptor's source is a man between 35 and 55 years old with nasopharyngeal carcinoma. The sequences come from CD8+ T cells from blood, collected around day 100 from a patient whose treatment included autologous EBV-specific T cells and nivolumab. The nucleotides read TGTGCCAGCAGTGAAGCTACTCCCGGGGAGCTGTTTTTT. It specifies CASSEATPGELFF.